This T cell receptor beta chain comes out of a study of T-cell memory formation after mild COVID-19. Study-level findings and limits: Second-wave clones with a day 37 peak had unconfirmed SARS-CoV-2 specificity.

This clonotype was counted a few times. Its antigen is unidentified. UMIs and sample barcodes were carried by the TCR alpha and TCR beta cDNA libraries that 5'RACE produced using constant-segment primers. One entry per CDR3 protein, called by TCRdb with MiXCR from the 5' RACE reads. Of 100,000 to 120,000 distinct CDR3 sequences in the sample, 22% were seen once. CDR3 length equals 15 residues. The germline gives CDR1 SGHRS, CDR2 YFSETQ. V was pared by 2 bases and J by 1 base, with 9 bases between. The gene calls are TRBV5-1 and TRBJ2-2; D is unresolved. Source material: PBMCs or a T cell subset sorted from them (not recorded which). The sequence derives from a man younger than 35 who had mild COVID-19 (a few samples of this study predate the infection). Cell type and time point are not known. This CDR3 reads CASSFPNLNTGELFF. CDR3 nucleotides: TGCGCCAGCAGCTTTCCCAACTTGAACACCGGGGAGCTGTTTTTT.